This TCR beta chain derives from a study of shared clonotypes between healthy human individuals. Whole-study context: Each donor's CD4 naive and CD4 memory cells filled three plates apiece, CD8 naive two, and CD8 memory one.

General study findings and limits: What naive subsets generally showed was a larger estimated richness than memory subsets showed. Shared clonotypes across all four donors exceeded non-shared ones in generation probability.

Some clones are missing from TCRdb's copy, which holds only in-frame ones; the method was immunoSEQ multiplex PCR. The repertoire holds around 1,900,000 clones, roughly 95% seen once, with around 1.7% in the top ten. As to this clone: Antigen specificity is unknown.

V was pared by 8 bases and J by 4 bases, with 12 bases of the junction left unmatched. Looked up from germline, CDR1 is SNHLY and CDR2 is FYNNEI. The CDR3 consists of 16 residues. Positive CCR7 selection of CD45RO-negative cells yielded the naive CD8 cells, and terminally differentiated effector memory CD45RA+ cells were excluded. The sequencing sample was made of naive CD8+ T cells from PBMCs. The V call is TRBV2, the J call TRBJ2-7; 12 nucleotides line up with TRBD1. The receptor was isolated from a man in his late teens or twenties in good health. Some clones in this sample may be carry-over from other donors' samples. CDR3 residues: CASGHGRDRGRYEQYF. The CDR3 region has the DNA TGTGCCAGCGGACACGGACGGGACAGGGGGCGGTACGAGCAGTACTTC. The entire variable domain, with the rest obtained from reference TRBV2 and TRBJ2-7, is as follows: EPEVTQTPSHQVTQMGQEVILRCVPISNHLYFYWYRQILGQKVEFLVSFYNNEISEKSEIFDDQFSVERPDGSNFTLKIRSTKLEDSAMYFCASGHGRDRGRYEQYFGPGTRLTVT.